This TCR beta chain was sequenced during a study of beta chain features in type 1 diabetes. Study information: Across every sample, 85 million to 120 million sorted cells were examined in total.

V was cut by 3 bases and J by 9 bases, with 12 bases left in between. The germline V gene has CDR1 KGHSH and CDR2 LQKENI. The CDR3 spans 14 residues. The sequenced template was cDNA made from the entire isolated RNA. Sequencing was performed with immunoSEQ multiplex PCR; in TCRdb, only in-frame clones are kept and a portion is missing. The data show about 410,000 clones, over 11% seen once. This clone was seen more than once but under ten times. Each donor gave one heparinised blood draw averaging approximately 100 mL. Researchers reported sorting CD4+ naive, central memory, regulatory and stem cell-like memory cells via CD45RO/CCR7/CD25/CD127/CD95/CD27.

V and J are TRBV18 and TRBJ1-6; D not certain. This TCR was sampled from a man aged 25 to 45 in good health. The sample comprised naive CD4+ T cells from blood. CDR3 coding DNA: TGTGCCAGCTCACCGGGTGATAGCGCTTCACCCCTCCACTTT. This encodes CASSPGDSASPLHF.